The sequence of this T cell receptor beta chain was determined in a study of cytomegalovirus exposure and HLA in healthy donors. CDR1 and CDR2 from the germline V gene are GTSNPN and SVGIG (reference sequence). The CDR3 contains 14 residues. V dropped 8 bases and J dropped 2 bases, with 19 bases sitting between them. Both 60 Vbeta primers and 13 Jbeta primers went into the PCR. Libraries were prepared by immunoSEQ multiplex PCR; TCRdb keeps only in-frame clonotypes and omits some of them. The repertoire holds approximately 120,000 clones, with 77% as singletons. This TCR was sampled from a man between 40 and 49 years old in good health and CMV-seropositive. Input material: PBMCs. The chain joins TRBV30 to TRBJ2-7; possible D gene TRBD1, 5 bases. For the CDR3, the DNA is TGTGCCCTATATTACGCCAGGGCTCCCTACGAGCAGTACTTC. Encoded protein: CALYYARAPYEQYF.